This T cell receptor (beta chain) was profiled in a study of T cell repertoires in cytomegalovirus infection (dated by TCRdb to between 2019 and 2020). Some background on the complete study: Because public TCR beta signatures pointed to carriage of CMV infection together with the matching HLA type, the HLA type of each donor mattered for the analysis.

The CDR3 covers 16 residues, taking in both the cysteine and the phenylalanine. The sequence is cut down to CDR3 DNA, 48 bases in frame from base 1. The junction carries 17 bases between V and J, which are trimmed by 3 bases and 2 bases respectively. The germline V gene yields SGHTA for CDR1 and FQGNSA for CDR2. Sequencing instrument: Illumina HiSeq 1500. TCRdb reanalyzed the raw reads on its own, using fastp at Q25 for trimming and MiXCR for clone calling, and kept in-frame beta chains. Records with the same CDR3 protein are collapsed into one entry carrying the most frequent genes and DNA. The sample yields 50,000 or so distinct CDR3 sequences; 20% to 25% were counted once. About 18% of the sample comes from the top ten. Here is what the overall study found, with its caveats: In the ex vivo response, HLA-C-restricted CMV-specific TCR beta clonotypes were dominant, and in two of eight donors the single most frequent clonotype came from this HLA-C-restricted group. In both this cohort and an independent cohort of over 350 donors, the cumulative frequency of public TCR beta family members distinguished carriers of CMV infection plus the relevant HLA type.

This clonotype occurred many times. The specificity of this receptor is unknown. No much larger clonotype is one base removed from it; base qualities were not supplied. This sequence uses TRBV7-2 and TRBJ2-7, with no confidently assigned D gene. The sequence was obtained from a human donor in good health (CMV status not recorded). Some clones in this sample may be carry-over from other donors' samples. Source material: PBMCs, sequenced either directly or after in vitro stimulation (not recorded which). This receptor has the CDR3 CASSLSGSQPAYEQYF. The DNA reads TGTGCCAGCAGCTTGAGTGGTTCTCAGCCCGCCTACGAGCAGTACTTC.